A single sample is the source of the 21 T cell receptor beta chains below, sequenced in a study of Ad26.COV2.S vaccination and SARS-CoV-2 variants. Measured with immunoSEQ multiplex PCR; TCRdb has only the in-frame clones, and not every one. Of 350,000 to 450,000 clones in the sample, about 85% were seen once. Indicated treatment: about 20 received Ad26.COV2.S at low or high dose, single or two shots; about 5 received placebo; per-sample allocation not given. Day 63 following the first vaccine or placebo injection was when the samples were taken. The sequencing here drew on peripheral blood, taken in a trial of Ad26.COV2.S vaccine versus placebo. The source is a person between 18 and 59 years old who received the Ad26.COV2.S COVID-19 vaccine or a placebo.

The chain uses TRBV6-5 and TRBJ1-6; 7 bases are shared with TRBD1. With V trimmed by 3 bases and J by 14 bases, 13 bases remained unmatched. The CDR3 length is 15 residues. Germline CDR1 reads MNHEY; CDR2 reads SVGAGI. CDR3 DNA sequence: TGTGCCAGCAGTTATCACGGGACAGCAGCGCTCACCCTCCACTTT. Amino acids: CASSYHGTAALTLHF.

In its sample, this clone was seen a few times. The chain recombines TRBV7-6 with TRBJ2-1, with 7 bases identical to TRBD1. Looked up from germline, CDR1 is SGHVS and CDR2 is FNYEAQ. After removal of 0 bases from V and 0 bases from J, the junction contained 17 bases not matched to a gene. The CDR3 loop spans 21 amino acids. The CDR3 nucleotides are TGTGCCAGCAGCTTAGCGCGGTCTCTAGACAGGGCATTGACCTCCTACAATGAGCAGTTCTTC. Its protein product is CASSLARSLDRALTSYNEQFF.

This rearrangement joins TRBV7-9 to TRBJ1-4; D unclear. CDR1 SEHNR and CDR2 FQNEAQ come from the germline V gene (reference sequence). Deletions cut 3 bases from V and 3 bases from J, with 14 bases between. This CDR3 is built from 16 residues. Written as DNA, the CDR3 is TGTGCCAGCAGCTTCATCCTCAGCGGTTCTAATGAAAAACTGTTTTTT. This translates into CASSFILSGSNEKLFF. Full variable domain (missing parts from reference TRBV7-9 and TRBJ1-4): DTGVSQNPRHKITKRGQNVTFRCDPISEHNRLYWYRQTLGQGPEFLTYFQNEAQLEKSRLLSDRFSAERPKGSFSTLEIQRTEQGDSAMYLCASSFILSGSNEKLFFGSGTQLSVL.

The chain uses TRBV28 and TRBJ2-1; D possibly uses TRBD1 or TRBD2 (6 bases each). The CDR3 is made up of 15 amino acids. CDR1 MDHEN and CDR2 SYDVKM come from the germline V gene. Trimming shortened V by 5 bases and J by 2 bases, and 13 bases separated the two germline ends. The CDR3 loop is CASSPPGAPYNEQFF. The CDR3 DNA is TGTGCCAGCAGTCCCCCGGGGGCCCCCTACAATGAGCAGTTCTTC.

CDR3 residues: CAWSVRVSGPLKGDQPQHF. CDR3 coding DNA: TGTGCCTGGAGTGTACGGGTTTCAGGGCCTTTAAAGGGCGATCAGCCCCAGCATTTT. The chain uses TRBV30 and TRBJ1-5; D might be TRBD1 (5 bases). Trimming pared 0 bases from V and 5 bases from J, leaving 26 bases between. The CDR3 contains 19 residues. CDR1 is GTSNPN, CDR2 SVGIG, per germline (reference sequence).

This chain connects TRBV19 to TRBJ2-7, with unresolved D. The germline CDR1 and CDR2 sequences are LNHDA and SQIVND (reference sequence). The germline V and J ends were trimmed by 8 bases and 3 bases, with 17 bases remaining between them. The CDR3 consists of 14 residues. CDR3 DNA: TGTGCCAGTGCCCTGACACCTGCCGACTACGAGCAGTACTTC. Translation: CASALTPADYEQYF.

The rearrangement links TRBV5-1 to TRBJ1-2, with a possible D match to TRBD1 (6 bases). Trimming left V 3 bases short and J 4 bases short, with 13 bases between. This CDR3 is 14 amino acids long. Germline V lookup: CDR1 SGHRS, CDR2 YFSETQ. The CDR3 sequence is CASSSPGQLYGYTF. CDR3 coding DNA: TGCGCCAGCAGCTCACCCGGACAGCTCTATGGCTACACCTTC.

The chain is built from TRBV18 and TRBJ1-6; TRBD1 aligns across 10 bases. From germline, CDR1 is KGHSH and CDR2 LQKENI. V dropped 3 bases and J dropped 7; count of bases not matched to a gene: 15. The length of the CDR3 is 19 residues. The CDR3 region has the DNA TGTGCCAGCTCACCGTCGATGATGGGAGGGACAGGGGACAATTCACCCCTCCACTTT. It specifies CASSPSMMGGTGDNSPLHF. The variable domain in full, with the rest retrieved from reference TRBV18 and TRBJ1-6, is NAGVMQNPRHLVRRRGQEARLRCSPMKGHSHVYWYRQLPEEGLKFMVYLQKENIIDESGMPKERFSAEFPKEGPSILRIQQVVRGDSAAYFCASSPSMMGGTGDNSPLHFGNGTRLTVT.

The chain employs TRBV5-4 and TRBJ1-4; D uncertain. The CDR3 length is 13 residues. Germline V gene sequence: CDR1 SGHNT, CDR2 YYREEE (reference sequence). Trimming removed 4 bases from V and 8 bases from J, with 12 bases in between. The CDR3 region is CASSHQGGEKLFF. The CDR3, as DNA: TGTGCCAGCAGCCACCAAGGCGGAGAAAAACTGTTTTTT.

The V call is TRBV7-6, the J call TRBJ2-7, with 9 bases aligning to TRBD2. The V and J ends lost 5 bases and 3 bases, in that order; junction bases with no gene match: 8. Germline-derived CDR1 and CDR2 are SGHVS and FNYEAQ. The CDR3 totals 15 residues. CDR3 region: CASSIGTSQLYEQYF. As DNA, the CDR3 is TGTGCCAGCAGCATCGGGACTAGCCAGCTCTACGAGCAGTACTTC.

The J gene is TRBJ1-3, the V gene TRBV12-2; the D call in the table, TRBD1, was not verified against the DNA. TRBV12-2 is a pseudogene segment. The CDR3 is made up of 22 amino acids. The CDR3 DNA reads as TGTGCAAGTCGCTTAGATAGCCCTCCGGGACACAAGTTCGAAAACTCTGGAAACACCATATATTTT. Amino acid sequence: CASRLDSPPGHKFENSGNTIYF.

V and J are TRBV6-2 or TRBV6-3 and TRBJ1-5; tentative D call: TRBD1 (6 bases). Trimming shortened V by 4 bases and J by 7 bases, and 14 bases separated the two germline ends. Germline V lookup: CDR1 MNHEY, CDR2 SVGEGT. This CDR3 contains 14 residues. The CDR3 region has the DNA TGTGCCAGCAGTTTCGCCCTCAGGGGACAGCCCCAGCATTTT. Its translation is CASSFALRGQPQHF.

This clone is a singleton in its sample. V is TRBV7-9 and J is TRBJ2-7, with D perhaps matching TRBD2 (5 bases). The CDR3 consists of 14 residues. V was trimmed by 3 bases and J by 5 bases, leaving 14 bases between them. Germline assignment: CDR1 SEHNR and CDR2 FQNEAQ (reference sequence). In DNA form, the CDR3 reads TGTGCCAGCAGCTTTTTGTCGGGGAACCACGAGCAGTACTTC. Translating gives CASSFLSGNHEQYF.

Notes on this clone: Other DNA sequences in the sample encode the same CDR3. This chain links TRBV2 with TRBJ1-1; possible D gene TRBD1, 5 bases. The CDR3 has 13 residues. Trimming left V 7 bases short and J 1 base short, with 10 bases between. CDR1 and CDR2 from the germline V gene are SNHLY and FYNNEI. CDR3 DNA: TGTGCCAGCACTGGACAAAAGAACACTGAAGCTTTCTTT. Its protein is CASTGQKNTEAFF. The full variable domain, in which reference TRBV2 and TRBJ1-1 provide the parts outside the CDR3, is EPEVTQTPSHQVTQMGQEVILRCVPISNHLYFYWYRQILGQKVEFLVSFYNNEISEKSEIFDDQFSVERPDGSNFTLKIRSTKLEDSAMYFCASTGQKNTEAFFGQGTRLTVV.

The chain is built from TRBV6-4 and TRBJ1-2; no firm D call. This CDR3 region has 13 residues. The V gene's germline CDR1 is MRHNA and CDR2 SNTAGT. V was clipped by 2 bases and J by 7 bases, with 11 bases between them. The CDR3 here is CASSDGWSTGYTF. The CDR3 bases are TGTGCCAGCAGTGACGGGTGGAGTACTGGCTACACCTTC.

The V call is TRBV20-1, the J call TRBJ2-7; D might be TRBD1 (5 bases). This CDR3 region has 15 residues. V lost 3 bases to trimming and J lost 4 bases, with 19 bases between them. Germline loops: CDR1 DFQATT, CDR2 SNEGSKA (reference sequence). CDR3 region: CSASNRQTTAYEQYF. CDR3 coding DNA: TGCAGTGCTAGTAACAGACAGACGACGGCATACGAGCAGTACTTC.

This chain connects TRBV27 to TRBJ2-2; 10 positions agree with TRBD2. The CDR3 runs to 18 residues. The V and J ends lost 6 bases and 1 base, in that order; junction bases with no gene match: 11. In germline, CDR1 is MNHEY, CDR2 SMNVEV (reference sequence). DNA of the CDR3: TGTGCCAGCAGCCGTTCCTCACTAGCGGGGCGGAACACCGGGGAGCTGTTTTTT. Its protein product is CASSRSSLAGRNTGELFF.

This clone was observed a single time. This chain connects TRBV2 to TRBJ2-2; TRBD2 matches at 7 bases. The CDR3 sequence is 14 residues long. Trimming at V came to 7 bases and at J to 6 bases, leaving 8 bases not matched to a gene. Per germline, CDR1 SNHLY and CDR2 FYNNEI. The CDR3 spells CASKAGVFAGELFF. CDR3 coding DNA: TGTGCCAGCAAGGCGGGGGTATTCGCCGGGGAGCTGTTTTTT. Full variable domain (remainder filled in from reference TRBV2 and TRBJ2-2): EPEVTQTPSHQVTQMGQEVILRCVPISNHLYFYWYRQILGQKVEFLVSFYNNEISEKSEIFDDQFSVERPDGSNFTLKIRSTKLEDSAMYFCASKAGVFAGELFFGEGSRLTVL.

The table lists this clone with a few counts. V is TRBV5-1 and J is TRBJ2-7, with D perhaps being TRBD1 or TRBD2 (5 bases each). Between the trimmed V and J ends, which lost 0 bases and 2 bases, there was a span of 18 bases. The length of the CDR3 is 17 residues. The germline V gene encodes CDR1 SGHRS and CDR2 YFSETQ. CDR3 nucleotide sequence: TGCGCCAGCAGCTTGGCCCTAGGGGCAGGGACCCCCTACGAGCAGTACTTC. Protein sequence: CASSLALGAGTPYEQYF.

The rearrangement uses TRBV6-2 or TRBV6-3 and TRBJ2-1, with no clear D. Trimming took off 4 bases at V and 0 bases at J, with 10 bases between the two ends. This CDR3 is built from 15 residues. The germline gives CDR1 MNHEY, CDR2 SVGEGT. CDR3 nucleotides: TGTGCCAGCAGTTCAGCCATCAGCTCCTACAATGAGCAGTTCTTC. It is translated as CASSSAISSYNEQFF.

This rearrangement joins TRBV12-3 or TRBV12-4 to TRBJ1-1, with D unclear. The CDR3 is made up of 12 amino acids. The V end lost 6 bases, the J end lost 5 bases, and 10 bases lay between the germline ends. The CDR3 here is CASSKAGTEAFF. The DNA of the CDR3 is TGTGCCAGCAGCAAGGCCGGGACTGAAGCTTTCTTT.